What follows are 19 T cell receptor beta chains derived from one specimen sequenced in a study of blood T cell repertoires in COVID-19. This table comes from immunoSEQ multiplex PCR, and its TCRdb copy is limited to in-frame clones, with some not included. The table shows under 350,000 clones, with approximately 83% occurring only once. The sample comprised peripheral blood. These receptors were obtained from a woman between 70 and 85 years old with acute or convalescent COVID-19.

Details on this clone: Other DNA sequences in this specimen translate into the identical CDR3. The rearrangement joins TRBV4-2 to TRBJ1-2; no definite D call. This CDR3 has 14 amino acids. Trimming took 1 base from V and 3 from J, leaving 9 bases between them. The V gene's germline CDR1 is LGHNA and CDR2 YNFKEQ. In nucleotides, the CDR3 is TGTGCCAGCAGCCAAGCCGGGGTGGACTATGGCTACACCTTC. Protein: CASSQAGVDYGYTF.

The rearrangement uses TRBV27 and TRBJ1-1, with D possibly being TRBD1 (5 bases). Per the germline V gene, CDR1 is MNHEY and CDR2 is SMNVEV (reference sequence). This CDR3 has 15 residues. V was trimmed by 3 bases and J by 2 bases, leaving 13 bases between them. This chain's CDR3 is CASSFYGAPNTEAFF. CDR3 nucleotide sequence: TGTGCCAGCAGTTTCTATGGGGCACCCAACACTGAAGCTTTCTTT.

The chain combines TRBV12-3 or TRBV12-4 with TRBJ2-5, with 8 bases aligning to TRBD1. The CDR3 spans 13 residues. Losses at the gene ends were 6 bases for V and 4 bases for J; bases not matched to a gene: 4. This chain's CDR3 is CASSDGQGETQYF. CDR3 DNA sequence: TGTGCCAGCAGCGACGGACAGGGAGAGACCCAGTACTTC.

The V and J genes are TRBV2 and TRBJ2-1; 9 nucleotides line up with TRBD1. Trimming at V came to 6 bases and at J to 1 base, leaving 4 bases not matched to a gene. The CDR3 spans 15 residues. Germline loops: CDR1 SNHLY, CDR2 FYNNEI. CDR3: CASRVQGASYNEQFF. In nucleotides, the CDR3 is TGTGCCAGCAGGGTACAGGGGGCGTCCTACAATGAGCAGTTCTTC.

This clone has just one count. The chain joins TRBV13 to TRBJ2-7; D is unresolved. The CDR3 has 16 amino acids. Germline-derived CDR1 and CDR2 are PRHDT and FYEKMQ (reference sequence). The germline V and J ends were trimmed by 3 bases and 7 bases, with 22 bases remaining between them. The CDR3 sequence is CASSFRGSRVAREQYF. In DNA form, the CDR3 reads TGTGCCAGCAGCTTCAGAGGAAGTCGGGTCGCCCGGGAGCAGTACTTC. The full variable domain, completed using reference TRBV13 and TRBJ2-7, is AAGVIQSPRHLIKEKRETATLKCYPIPRHDTVYWYQQGPGQDPQFLISFYEKMQSDKGSIPDRFSAQQFSDYHSELNMSSLELGDSALYFCASSFRGSRVAREQYFGPGTRLTVT.

The chain carries TRBV2 and TRBJ2-1; perhaps TRBD2 as D (5 bases). In germline, CDR1 is SNHLY, CDR2 FYNNEI. The CDR3 has 12 residues. DNA of the CDR3: TGTGCTGACCGCCCCGAGGGCAATGAGCAGTTCTTC. It specifies CADRPEGNEQFF.

This clone was seen only a few times. The CDR3 reads CASSLVVGLSGGAREQYF. The CDR3 nucleotides read TGTGCCAGCAGCTTGGTCGTCGGCCTTAGCGGGGGGGCGCGTGAGCAGTACTTC. This chain joins TRBV5-6 and TRBJ2-7; 11 bases line up with TRBD2. V shed 0 bases, J shed 7 bases, and the junction held 15 bases outside the gene matches. This CDR3 has 18 amino acids. Germline assignment: CDR1 SGHDT and CDR2 YYEEEE.

The chain uses TRBV5-1 and TRBJ2-2; 8 nucleotides align to TRBD2. The V gene end was trimmed by 3 bases and the J gene end by 5 bases; junction bases not matched to a gene: 6. Germline V gene data show CDR1 as SGHRS and CDR2 as YFSETQ. CDR3 length: 15 amino acids. The CDR3 DNA follows: TGCGCCAGCAGCTGGGGAGCGGGGGAAACCGGGGAGCTGTTTTTT. Translated, it gives CASSWGAGETGELFF.

This clone was seen more than once but under ten times. This chain links TRBV2 with TRBJ2-5; 10 nucleotides line up with TRBD1. The CDR3 is 15 residues long. V lost 1 base to trimming and J lost 5 bases; unmatched junction nucleotides: 4. Germline CDR1 reads SNHLY; CDR2 reads FYNNEI. The CDR3 DNA follows: TGTGCCAGCAGTGAAGAGGACAGGGGGGTCGAGACCCAGTACTTC. Amino acids: CASSEEDRGVETQYF.

The V and J genes are TRBV5-1 and TRBJ2-1; 8 bases map to TRBD2. Germline assignment: CDR1 SGHRS and CDR2 YFSETQ. Trimming took 5 bases from V and 0 from J; bases not matched to a gene: 7. The CDR3 contains 16 residues. This CDR3 reads CASRPTSGSSYNEQFF. CDR3 sequence (DNA): TGCGCCAGCAGGCCCACTAGCGGCAGCTCCTACAATGAGCAGTTCTTC.

This clone was counted a few times. The chain links TRBV5-4 to TRBJ2-1, with 7 bases lining up with TRBD2. The V and J ends lost 4 bases and 3 bases, in that order; junction bases with no gene match: 7. The V gene's germline CDR1 is SGHNT and CDR2 YYREEE (reference sequence). The CDR3 consists of 15 residues. Written as DNA, the CDR3 is TGTGCCAGCAGCCCAGGACTAGTTAGCTACAATGAGCAGTTCTTC. Amino acid sequence: CASSPGLVSYNEQFF.

The chain combines TRBV6-5 with TRBJ1-6; the match to TRBD1 covers 7 bases. The CDR3 extends over 15 amino acids. The trim removed 6 bases at V and 6 bases at J, leaving 8 bases unmatched. Germline-derived CDR1 and CDR2 are MNHEY and SVGAGI. The chain's CDR3 is CASSQTGTVNSPLHF. The CDR3 DNA follows: TGTGCCAGCAGCCAAACCGGGACAGTTAATTCACCCCTCCACTTT.

In its sample, this clone was seen once. V and J are TRBV7-8 and TRBJ1-3, with 7 nucleotides matching TRBD1. The V and J ends lost 1 base and 1 base, in that order; junction bases with no gene match: 4. The CDR3 spans 16 residues. Per germline, CDR1 SGHVS and CDR2 FQNEAQ. The CDR3 DNA sequence: TGTGCCAGCAGCTTAGTTGGCAGGGGGTCTGGAAACACCATATATTTT. The encoded protein is CASSLVGRGSGNTIYF.

The chain joins TRBV2 to TRBJ1-2; a possible D gene is TRBD1 (5 bases). The CDR3 sequence is 11 residues long. Per the germline V gene, CDR1 is SNHLY and CDR2 is FYNNEI. V was clipped by 6 bases and J by 3 bases, with 5 bases between them. CDR3 protein: CASSRDYGYTF. The CDR3 bases are TGTGCCAGCAGCAGGGACTATGGCTACACCTTC.

This clone was found once. The chain couples TRBV18 to TRBJ1-3; D is unresolved. Germline values: CDR1 KGHSH, CDR2 LQKENI. This CDR3 has 14 amino acids. Trimming took off 3 bases at V and 0 bases at J, with 6 bases between the two ends. This CDR3 reads CASSPSYSGNTIYF. The CDR3 nucleotides read TGTGCCAGCTCACCTAGCTACTCTGGAAACACCATATATTTT.

V usage is TRBV7-9 and J usage is TRBJ1-1; D is unresolved. Per the germline V gene, CDR1 is SEHNR and CDR2 is FQNEAQ (reference sequence). CDR3 size: 15 residues. V lost 5 bases and J lost 1, with 14 bases in between. The CDR3 protein is CASSPTGYGNTEAFF. The CDR3 bases are TGTGCCAGCAGCCCGACGGGGTACGGGAACACTGAAGCTTTCTTT.

This rearrangement joins TRBV6-5 to TRBJ1-6; 10 bases agree with TRBD1. CDR1 and CDR2 from the germline V gene are MNHEY and SVGAGI. After removal of 5 bases from V and 9 bases from J, the junction contained 4 bases not matched to a gene. This CDR3 contains 14 residues. The CDR3 loop is CASSRDRGGSPLHF. CDR3 bases: TGTGCCAGCAGTCGGGACAGGGGTGGTTCACCCCTCCACTTT.

CDR3 sequence (DNA): TGTGCCAGCAGCGTAGGAGGGGGGGGAACCACAGATACGCAGTATTTT. Protein product: CASSVGGGGTTDTQYF. This sequence joins TRBV9 and TRBJ2-3; D is perhaps TRBD2 (7 bases). V lost 0 bases and J 2 bases, leaving 13 bases between the germline ends. This CDR3 comprises 16 residues. Germline-derived CDR1 and CDR2 are SGDLS and YYNGEE.

The chain carries TRBV2 and TRBJ1-5, with D possibly TRBD1 on 6 matching bases. The CDR3 is made up of 14 amino acids. CDR1 and CDR2 from the germline V gene are SNHLY and FYNNEI. With 6 bases removed from V and 9 bases from J, the gap between germline ends came to 18 bases. The CDR3 DNA follows: TGTGCCAGCAGCTGGGACACGTCGAGGGGGCCCCAGCATTTT. Translating it yields CASSWDTSRGPQHF. Variable domain in full (rest from reference TRBV2 and TRBJ1-5): EPEVTQTPSHQVTQMGQEVILRCVPISNHLYFYWYRQILGQKVEFLVSFYNNEISEKSEIFDDQFSVERPDGSNFTLKIRSTKLEDSAMYFCASSWDTSRGPQHFGDGTRLSIL.